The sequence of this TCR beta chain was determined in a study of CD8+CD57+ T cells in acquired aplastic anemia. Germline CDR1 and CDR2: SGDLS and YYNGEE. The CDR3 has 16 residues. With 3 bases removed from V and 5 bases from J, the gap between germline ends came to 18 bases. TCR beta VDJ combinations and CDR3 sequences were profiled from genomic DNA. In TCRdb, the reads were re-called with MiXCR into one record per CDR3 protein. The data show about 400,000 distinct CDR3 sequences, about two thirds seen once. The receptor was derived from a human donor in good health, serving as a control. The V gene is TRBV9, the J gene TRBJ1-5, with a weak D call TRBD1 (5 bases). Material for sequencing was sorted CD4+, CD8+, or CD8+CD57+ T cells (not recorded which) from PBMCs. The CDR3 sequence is CASSGPGYKGDQPQHF. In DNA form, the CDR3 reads TGTGCCAGCAGCGGACCCGGATACAAAGGGGATCAGCCCCAGCATTTT.